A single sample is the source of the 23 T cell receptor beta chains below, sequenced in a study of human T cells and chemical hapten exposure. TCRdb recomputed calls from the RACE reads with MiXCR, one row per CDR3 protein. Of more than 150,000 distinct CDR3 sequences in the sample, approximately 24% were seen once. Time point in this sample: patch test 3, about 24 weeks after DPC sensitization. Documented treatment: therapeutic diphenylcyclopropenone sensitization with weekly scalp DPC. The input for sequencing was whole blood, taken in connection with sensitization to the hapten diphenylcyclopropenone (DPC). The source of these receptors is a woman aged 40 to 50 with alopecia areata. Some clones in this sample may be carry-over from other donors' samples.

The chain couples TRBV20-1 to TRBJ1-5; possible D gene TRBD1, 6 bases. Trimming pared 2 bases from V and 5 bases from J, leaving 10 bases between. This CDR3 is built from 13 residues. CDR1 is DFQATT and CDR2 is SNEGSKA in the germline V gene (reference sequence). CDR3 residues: CSARKGEYQPQHF. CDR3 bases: TGCAGTGCTAGAAAGGGGGAGTATCAGCCCCAGCATTTT.

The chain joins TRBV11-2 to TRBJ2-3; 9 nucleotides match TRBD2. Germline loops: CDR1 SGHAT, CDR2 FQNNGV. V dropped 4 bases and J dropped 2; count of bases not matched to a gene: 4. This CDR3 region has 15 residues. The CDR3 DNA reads TGTGCCAGCAGCTCCCTAGCGGGACTCACAGATACGCAGTATTTT. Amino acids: CASSSLAGLTDTQYF.

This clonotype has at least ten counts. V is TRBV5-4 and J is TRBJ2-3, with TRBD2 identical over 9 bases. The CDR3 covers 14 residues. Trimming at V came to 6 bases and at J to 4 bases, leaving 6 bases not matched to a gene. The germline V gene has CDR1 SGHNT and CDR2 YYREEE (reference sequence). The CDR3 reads CASIGAGGADTQYF. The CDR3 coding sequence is TGTGCCAGCATTGGAGCGGGAGGCGCAGATACGCAGTATTTT.

The CDR3 DNA reads TGTGCCAGCAGCTTGCAAGGGAGAAGGAACACTGAAGCTTTCTTT. Amino acids: CASSLQGRRNTEAFF. The chain couples TRBV7-3 to TRBJ1-1; D call uncertain. V lost 3 bases and J 1 base, leaving 12 bases between the germline ends. Germline V CDR1 and CDR2: SGHTA, FQGTGA. This CDR3 region has 15 residues.

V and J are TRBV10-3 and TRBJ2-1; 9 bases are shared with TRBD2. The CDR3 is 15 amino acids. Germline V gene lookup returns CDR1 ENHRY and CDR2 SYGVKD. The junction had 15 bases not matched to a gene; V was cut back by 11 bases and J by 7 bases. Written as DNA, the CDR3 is TGTGCCTCTAGGGGTAGCGGGAGCATTTATAATGAGCAGTTCTTC. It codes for CASRGSGSIYNEQFF.

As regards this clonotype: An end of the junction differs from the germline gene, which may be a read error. The CDR3 sequence is CTSSSRTQSRGNEQFF. The CDR3, as DNA: TGTACCAGCAGCTCTCGGACCCAGTCGAGGGGCAATGAGCAGTTCTTC. The rearrangement joins TRBV7-6 to TRBJ2-1; the D gene could be TRBD1 or TRBD2 (5 bases each). CDR1 is SGHVS, CDR2 FNYEAQ, per germline. The CDR3 has 16 amino acids.

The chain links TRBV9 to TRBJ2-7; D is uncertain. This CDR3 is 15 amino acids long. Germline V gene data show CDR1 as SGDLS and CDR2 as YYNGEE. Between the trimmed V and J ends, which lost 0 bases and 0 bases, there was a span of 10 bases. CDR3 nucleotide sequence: TGTGCCAGCAGCGTAGACCCCGAAATCTCCTACGAGCAGTACTTC. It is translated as CASSVDPEISYEQYF.

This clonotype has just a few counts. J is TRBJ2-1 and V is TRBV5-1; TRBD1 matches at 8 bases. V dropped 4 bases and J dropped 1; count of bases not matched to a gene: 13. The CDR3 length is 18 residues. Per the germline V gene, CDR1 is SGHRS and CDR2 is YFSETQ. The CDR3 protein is CASSKQGGRLRSYNEQFF. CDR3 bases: TGCGCCAGCAGCAAACAGGGGGGAAGGTTGAGATCCTACAATGAGCAGTTCTTC.

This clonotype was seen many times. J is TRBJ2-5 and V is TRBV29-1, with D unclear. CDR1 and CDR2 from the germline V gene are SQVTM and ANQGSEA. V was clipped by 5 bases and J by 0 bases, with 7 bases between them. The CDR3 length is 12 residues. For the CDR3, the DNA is TGCAGCGTTACTGGGTACCAAGAGACCCAGTACTTC. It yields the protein CSVTGYQETQYF.

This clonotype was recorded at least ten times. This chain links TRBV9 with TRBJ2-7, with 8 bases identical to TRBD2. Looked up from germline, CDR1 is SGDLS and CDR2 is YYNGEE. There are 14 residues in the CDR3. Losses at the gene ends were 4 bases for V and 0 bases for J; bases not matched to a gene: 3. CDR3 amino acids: CASSPRGGSYEQYF. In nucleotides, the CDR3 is TGTGCCAGCAGCCCCCGGGGGGGCTCCTACGAGCAGTACTTC.

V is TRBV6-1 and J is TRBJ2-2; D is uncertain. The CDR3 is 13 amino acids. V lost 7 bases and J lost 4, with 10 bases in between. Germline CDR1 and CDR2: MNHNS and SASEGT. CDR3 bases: TGTGCCAGCACCGTGGACGGCACCGGGGAGCTGTTTTTT. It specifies CASTVDGTGELFF.

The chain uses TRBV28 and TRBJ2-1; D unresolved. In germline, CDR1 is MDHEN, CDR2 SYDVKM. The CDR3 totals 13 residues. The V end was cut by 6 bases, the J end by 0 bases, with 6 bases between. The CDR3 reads CASRVSSYNEQFF. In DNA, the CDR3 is TGTGCCAGCAGGGTCAGCTCCTACAATGAGCAGTTCTTC.

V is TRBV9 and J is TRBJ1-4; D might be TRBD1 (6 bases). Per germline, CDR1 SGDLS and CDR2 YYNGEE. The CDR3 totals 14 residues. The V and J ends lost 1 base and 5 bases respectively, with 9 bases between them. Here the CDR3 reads CASSVSQGNEKLFF. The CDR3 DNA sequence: TGTGCCAGCAGCGTAAGCCAGGGGAATGAAAAACTGTTTTTT.

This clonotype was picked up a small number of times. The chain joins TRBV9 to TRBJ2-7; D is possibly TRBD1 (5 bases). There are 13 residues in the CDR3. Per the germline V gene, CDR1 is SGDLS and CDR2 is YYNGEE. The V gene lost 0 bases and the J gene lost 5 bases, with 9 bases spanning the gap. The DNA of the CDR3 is TGTGCCAGCAGCGTAGAAGGGGTCCACGAGCAGTACTTC. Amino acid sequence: CASSVEGVHEQYF.

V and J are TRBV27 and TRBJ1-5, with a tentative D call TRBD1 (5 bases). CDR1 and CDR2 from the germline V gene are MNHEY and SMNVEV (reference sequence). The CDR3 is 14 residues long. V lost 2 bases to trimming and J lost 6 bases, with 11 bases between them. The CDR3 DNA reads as TGTGCCAGCAGTTTAATCGGGGGATCTCAGCCCCAGCATTTT. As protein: CASSLIGGSQPQHF.

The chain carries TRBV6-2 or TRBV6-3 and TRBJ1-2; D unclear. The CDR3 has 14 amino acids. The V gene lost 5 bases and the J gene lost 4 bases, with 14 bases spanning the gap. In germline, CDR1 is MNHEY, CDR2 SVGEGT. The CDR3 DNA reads TGTGCCAGCAGTCTCCCACCGACCTCCTATGGCTACACCTTC. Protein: CASSLPPTSYGYTF.

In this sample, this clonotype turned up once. The CDR3 DNA is TGTGCCAGCAAAAGGACAGGGGCATACGAGCAGTACTTC. Its translation is CASKRTGAYEQYF. V gene TRBV28 combines with J gene TRBJ2-7, with 9 bases identical to TRBD1. Germline V gene lookup returns CDR1 MDHEN and CDR2 SYDVKM. The CDR3 is 13 residues long. After removal of 7 bases from V and 4 bases from J, the junction contained 5 bases not matched to a gene.

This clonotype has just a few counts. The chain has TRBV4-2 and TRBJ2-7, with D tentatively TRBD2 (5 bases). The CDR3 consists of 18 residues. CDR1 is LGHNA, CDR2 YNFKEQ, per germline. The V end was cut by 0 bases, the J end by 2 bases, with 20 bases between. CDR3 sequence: CASSQEPPGPSGPYEQYF. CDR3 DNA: TGTGCCAGCAGCCAAGAACCACCTGGGCCCAGCGGTCCCTACGAGCAGTACTTC.

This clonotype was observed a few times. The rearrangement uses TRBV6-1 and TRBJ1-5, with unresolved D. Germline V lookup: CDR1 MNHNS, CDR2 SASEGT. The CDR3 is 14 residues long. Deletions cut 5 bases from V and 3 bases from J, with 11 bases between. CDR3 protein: CASSPFSPNQPQHF. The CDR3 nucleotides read TGTGCCAGCAGTCCTTTTTCCCCCAATCAGCCCCAGCATTTT.

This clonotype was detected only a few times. The DNA for the CDR3 is TGCAGTGCTCCACTGGGGCAGGGGAATAATTCACCCCTCCACTTT. This codes for CSAPLGQGNNSPLHF. The rearrangement joins TRBV20-1 to TRBJ1-6, with D possibly being TRBD1 (6 bases). The germline gives CDR1 DFQATT, CDR2 SNEGSKA (reference sequence). V lost 5 bases and J lost 5, with 16 bases in between. This CDR3 has 15 residues.

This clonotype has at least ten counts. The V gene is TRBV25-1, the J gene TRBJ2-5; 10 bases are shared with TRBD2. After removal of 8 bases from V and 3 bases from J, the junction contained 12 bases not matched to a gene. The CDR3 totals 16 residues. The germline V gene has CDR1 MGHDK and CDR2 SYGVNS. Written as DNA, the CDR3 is TGTGCCAGCTCTCCCTGGACTAGCGGAGCTAAAGAGACCCAGTACTTC. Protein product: CASSPWTSGAKETQYF. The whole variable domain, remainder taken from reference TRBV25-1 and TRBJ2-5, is EADIYQTPRYLVIGTGKKITLECSQTMGHDKMYWYQQDPGMELHLIHYSYGVNSTEKGDLSSESTVSRIRTEHFPLTLESARPSHTSQYLCASSPWTSGAKETQYFGPGTRLLVL.

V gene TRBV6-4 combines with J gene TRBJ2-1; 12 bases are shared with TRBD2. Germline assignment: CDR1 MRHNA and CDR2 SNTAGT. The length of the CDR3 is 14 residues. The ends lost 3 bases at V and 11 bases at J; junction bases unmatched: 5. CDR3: CASSETSGSSQQFF. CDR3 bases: TGTGCCAGCAGTGAGACTAGCGGGAGTTCTCAGCAGTTCTTC.

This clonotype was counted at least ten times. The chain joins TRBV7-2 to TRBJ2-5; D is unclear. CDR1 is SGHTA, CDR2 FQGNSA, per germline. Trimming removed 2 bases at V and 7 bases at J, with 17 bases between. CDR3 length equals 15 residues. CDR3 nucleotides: TGTGCCAGCAGCTTAATGGGCCCACTAAGAGGGACCCAGTACTTC. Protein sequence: CASSLMGPLRGTQYF. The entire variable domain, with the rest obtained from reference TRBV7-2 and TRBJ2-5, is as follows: GAGVSQSPSNKVTEKGKDVELRCDPISGHTALYWYRQSLGQGLEFLIYFQGNSAPDKSGLPSDRFSAERTGGSVSTLTIQRTQQEDSAVYLCASSLMGPLRGTQYFGPGTRLLVL.